In this sample, the clone carrying this T cell receptor beta chain turned up once. Its antigen is as yet unknown. A second roughly 7 to 11 cycle PCR used barcoded and J-beta primers. Each cDNA molecule was tagged by a template-switch adaptor that had 12 random nucleotides. TCRdb re-called the 5' RACE reads with MiXCR, one entry per CDR3 protein. The sample yields under 800,000 distinct CDR3 sequences, roughly two fifths seen once. The data belong to a study of blood T cells in healthy people across ages. Germline-derived CDR1 and CDR2 are LGHDT and YNNKEL (reference sequence). The CDR3 has 17 residues. Losses at the gene ends were 1 base for V and 4 bases for J; bases not matched to a gene: 5. Findings of the study overall: Across the age range, TCR beta diversity per million T cells fell in a roughly linear way.

The chain uses TRBV3-1 and TRBJ2-3, with 13 nucleotides matching TRBD2. The receptor comes from a woman aged 55-75 years in good health. Sequencing was carried out using blood. CDR3 in amino acids: CASSQGRTSGSADTQYF. In DNA form, the CDR3 reads TGTGCCAGCAGCCAAGGGCGGACTAGCGGGAGCGCAGATACGCAGTATTTT.